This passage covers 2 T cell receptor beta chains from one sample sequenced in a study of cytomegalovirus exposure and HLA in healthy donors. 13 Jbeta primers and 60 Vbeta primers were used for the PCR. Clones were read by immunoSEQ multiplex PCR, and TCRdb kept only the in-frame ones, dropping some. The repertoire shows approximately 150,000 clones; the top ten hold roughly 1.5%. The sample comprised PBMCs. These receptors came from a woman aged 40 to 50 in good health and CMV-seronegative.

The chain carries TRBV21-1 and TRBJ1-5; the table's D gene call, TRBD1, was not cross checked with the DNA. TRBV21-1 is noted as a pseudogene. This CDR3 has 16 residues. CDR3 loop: CASTTDRTLANQPQHF. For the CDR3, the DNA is TGTGCCAGCACCACGGACAGGACCCTAGCCAATCAGCCCCAGCATTTT.

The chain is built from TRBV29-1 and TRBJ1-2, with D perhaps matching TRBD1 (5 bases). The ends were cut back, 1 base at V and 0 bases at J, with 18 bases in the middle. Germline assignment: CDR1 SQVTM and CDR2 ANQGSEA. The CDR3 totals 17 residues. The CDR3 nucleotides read TGCAGCGTTGAAGCAGGGTTCCGAGTAAGCCCTAACTATGGCTACACCTTC. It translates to CSVEAGFRVSPNYGYTF.